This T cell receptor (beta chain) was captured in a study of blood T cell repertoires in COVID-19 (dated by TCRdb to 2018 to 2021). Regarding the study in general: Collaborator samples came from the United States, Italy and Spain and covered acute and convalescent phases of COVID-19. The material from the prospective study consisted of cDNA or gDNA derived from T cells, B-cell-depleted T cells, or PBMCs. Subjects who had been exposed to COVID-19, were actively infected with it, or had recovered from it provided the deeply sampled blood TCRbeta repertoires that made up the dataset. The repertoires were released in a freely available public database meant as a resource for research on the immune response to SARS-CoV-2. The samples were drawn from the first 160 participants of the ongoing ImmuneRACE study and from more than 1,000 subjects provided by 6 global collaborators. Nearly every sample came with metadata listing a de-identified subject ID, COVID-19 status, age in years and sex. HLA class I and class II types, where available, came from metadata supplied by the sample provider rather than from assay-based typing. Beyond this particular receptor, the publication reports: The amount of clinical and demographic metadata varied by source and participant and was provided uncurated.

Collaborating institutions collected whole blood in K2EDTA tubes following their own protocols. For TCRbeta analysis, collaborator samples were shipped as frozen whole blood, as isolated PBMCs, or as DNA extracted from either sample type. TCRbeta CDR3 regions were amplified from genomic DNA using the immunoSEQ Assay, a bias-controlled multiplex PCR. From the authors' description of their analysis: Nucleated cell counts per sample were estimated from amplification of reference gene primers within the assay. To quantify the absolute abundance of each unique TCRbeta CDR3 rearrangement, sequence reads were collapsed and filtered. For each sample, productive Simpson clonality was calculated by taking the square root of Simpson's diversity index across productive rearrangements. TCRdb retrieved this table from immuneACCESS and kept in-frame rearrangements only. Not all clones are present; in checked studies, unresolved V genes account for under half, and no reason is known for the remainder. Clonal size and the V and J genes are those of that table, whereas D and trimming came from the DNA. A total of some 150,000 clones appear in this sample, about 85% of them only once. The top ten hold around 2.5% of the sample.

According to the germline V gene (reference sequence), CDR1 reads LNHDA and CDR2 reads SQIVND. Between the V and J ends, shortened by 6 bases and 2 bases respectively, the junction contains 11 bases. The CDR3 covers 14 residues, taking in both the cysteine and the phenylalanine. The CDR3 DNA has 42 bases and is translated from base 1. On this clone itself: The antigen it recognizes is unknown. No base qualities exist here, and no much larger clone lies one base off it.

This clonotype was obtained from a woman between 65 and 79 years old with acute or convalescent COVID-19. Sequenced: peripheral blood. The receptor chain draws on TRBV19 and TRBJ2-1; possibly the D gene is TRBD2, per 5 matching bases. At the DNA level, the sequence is TGTGCCAGTAGCAGAGGGTGGGCCTACAATGAGCAGTTCTTC. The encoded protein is CASSRGWAYNEQFF.